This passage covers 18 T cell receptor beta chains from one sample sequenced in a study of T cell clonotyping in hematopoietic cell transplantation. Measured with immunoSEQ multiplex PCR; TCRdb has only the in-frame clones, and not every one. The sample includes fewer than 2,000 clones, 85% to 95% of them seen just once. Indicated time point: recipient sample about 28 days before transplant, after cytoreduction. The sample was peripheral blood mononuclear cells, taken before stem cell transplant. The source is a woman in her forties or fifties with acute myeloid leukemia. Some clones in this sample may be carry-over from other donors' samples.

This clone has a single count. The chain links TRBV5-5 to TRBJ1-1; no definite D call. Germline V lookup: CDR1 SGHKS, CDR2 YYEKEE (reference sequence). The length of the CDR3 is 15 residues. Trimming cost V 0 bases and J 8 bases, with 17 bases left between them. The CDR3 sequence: CASSLGEGKGLEAFF. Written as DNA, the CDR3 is TGTGCCAGCAGCTTGGGGGAGGGTAAGGGCCTAGAAGCTTTCTTT.

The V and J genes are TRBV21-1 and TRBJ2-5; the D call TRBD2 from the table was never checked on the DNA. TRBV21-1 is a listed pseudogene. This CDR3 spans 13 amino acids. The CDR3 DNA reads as TGTGCCAGCAGCAAGAGGAAAGCAGAGACCCAGTACTTC. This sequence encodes CASSKRKAETQYF.

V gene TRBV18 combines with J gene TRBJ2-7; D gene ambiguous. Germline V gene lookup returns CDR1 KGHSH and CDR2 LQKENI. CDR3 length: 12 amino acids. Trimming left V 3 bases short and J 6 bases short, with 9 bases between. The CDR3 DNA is TGTGCCAGCTCACCCGAAATGGTCGAGCAGTACTTC. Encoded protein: CASSPEMVEQYF.

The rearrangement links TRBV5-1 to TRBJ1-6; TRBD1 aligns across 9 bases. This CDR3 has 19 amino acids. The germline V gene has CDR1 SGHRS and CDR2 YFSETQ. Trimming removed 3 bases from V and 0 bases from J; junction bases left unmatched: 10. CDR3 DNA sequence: TGCGCCAGCAGCTGGCGGACAGGGGATCTGAGCTCCTATAATTCACCCCTCCACTTT. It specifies CASSWRTGDLSSYNSPLHF.

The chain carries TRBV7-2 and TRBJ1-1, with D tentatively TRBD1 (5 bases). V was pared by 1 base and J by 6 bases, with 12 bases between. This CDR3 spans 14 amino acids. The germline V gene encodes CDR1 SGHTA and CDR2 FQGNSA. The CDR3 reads CASSLDAGRPEAFF. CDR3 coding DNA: TGTGCCAGCAGCTTAGATGCAGGGAGGCCTGAAGCTTTCTTT.

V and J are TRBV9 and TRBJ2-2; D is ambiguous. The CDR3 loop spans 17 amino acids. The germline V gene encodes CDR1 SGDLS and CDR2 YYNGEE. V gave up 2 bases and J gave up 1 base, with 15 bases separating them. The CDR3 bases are TGTGCCAGCAGCGTGTCCGGTCCCTCCTGGAACACCGGGGAGCTGTTTTTT. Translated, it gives CASSVSGPSWNTGELFF.

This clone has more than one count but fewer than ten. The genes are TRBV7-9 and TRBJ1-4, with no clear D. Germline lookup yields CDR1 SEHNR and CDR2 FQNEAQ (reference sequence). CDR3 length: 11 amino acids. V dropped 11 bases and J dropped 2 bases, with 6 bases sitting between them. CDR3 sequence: CASSTNEKLFF. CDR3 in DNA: TGTGCCTCCAGCACTAATGAAAAACTGTTTTTT.

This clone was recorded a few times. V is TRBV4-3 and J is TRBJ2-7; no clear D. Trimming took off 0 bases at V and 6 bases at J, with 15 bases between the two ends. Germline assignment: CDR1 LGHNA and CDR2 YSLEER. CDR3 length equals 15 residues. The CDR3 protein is CASSQDFTSPGEQYF. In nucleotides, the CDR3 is TGCGCCAGCAGCCAAGATTTTACCTCCCCAGGCGAGCAGTACTTC.

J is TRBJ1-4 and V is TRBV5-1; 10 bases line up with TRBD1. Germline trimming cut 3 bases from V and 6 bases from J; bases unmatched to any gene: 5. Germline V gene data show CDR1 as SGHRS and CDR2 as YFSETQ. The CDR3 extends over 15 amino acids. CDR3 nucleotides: TGCGCCAGCAGCTCCACCGGGACAGGGGATGAAAAACTGTTTTTT. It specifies CASSSTGTGDEKLFF.

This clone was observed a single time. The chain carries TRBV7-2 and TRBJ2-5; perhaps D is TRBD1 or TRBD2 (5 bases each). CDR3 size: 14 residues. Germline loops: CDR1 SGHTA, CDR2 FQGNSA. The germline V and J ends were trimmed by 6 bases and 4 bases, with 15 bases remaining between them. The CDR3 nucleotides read TGTGCCAGCAGAGCCAGCCGGGGACGAGAGACCCAGTACTTC. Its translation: CASRASRGRETQYF.

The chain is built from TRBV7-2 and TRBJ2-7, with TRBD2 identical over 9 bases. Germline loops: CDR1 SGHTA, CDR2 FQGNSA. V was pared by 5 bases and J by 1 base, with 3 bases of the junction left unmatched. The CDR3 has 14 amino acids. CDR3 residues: CASSRTSVSYEQYF. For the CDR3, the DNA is TGTGCCAGCAGCCGGACTAGCGTATCCTACGAGCAGTACTTC. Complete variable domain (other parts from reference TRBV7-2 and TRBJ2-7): GAGVSQSPSNKVTEKGKDVELRCDPISGHTALYWYRQSLGQGLEFLIYFQGNSAPDKSGLPSDRFSAERTGGSVSTLTIQRTQQEDSAVYLCASSRTSVSYEQYFGPGTRLTVT.

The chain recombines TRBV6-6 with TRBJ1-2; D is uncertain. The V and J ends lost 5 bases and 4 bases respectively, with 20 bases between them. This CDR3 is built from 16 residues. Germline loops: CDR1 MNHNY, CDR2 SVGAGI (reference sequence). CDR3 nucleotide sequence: TGTGCCAGCAGTCAACTACAGACCGCTCCTACCTATGGCTACACCTTC. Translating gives CASSQLQTAPTYGYTF.

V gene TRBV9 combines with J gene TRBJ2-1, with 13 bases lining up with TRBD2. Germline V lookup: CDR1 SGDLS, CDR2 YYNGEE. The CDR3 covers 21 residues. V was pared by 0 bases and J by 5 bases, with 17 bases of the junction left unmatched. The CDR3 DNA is TGTGCCAGCAGCGTAGGAGGGGGTTGGACTAGCGGGGGTTCGCGCGACAATGAGCAGTTCTTC. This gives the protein CASSVGGGWTSGGSRDNEQFF.

The CDR3 sequence: CASSHRGGSTNEKLFF. DNA of the CDR3: TGCGCCAGCAGTCACAGGGGGGGGTCAACTAATGAAAAACTGTTTTTT. This chain joins TRBV4-1 and TRBJ1-4; TRBD1 matches 8 bases. After removal of 6 bases from V and 0 bases from J, the junction contained 6 bases not matched to a gene. CDR1 and CDR2 (germline): MGHRA, YSYEKL. The CDR3 length is 16 residues.

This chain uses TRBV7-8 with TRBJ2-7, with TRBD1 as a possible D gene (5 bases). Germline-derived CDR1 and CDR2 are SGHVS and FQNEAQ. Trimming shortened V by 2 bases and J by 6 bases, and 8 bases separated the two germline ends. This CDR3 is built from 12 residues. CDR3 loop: CASSLRGPEQYF. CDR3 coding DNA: TGTGCCAGCAGCTTAAGGGGCCCCGAGCAGTACTTC.

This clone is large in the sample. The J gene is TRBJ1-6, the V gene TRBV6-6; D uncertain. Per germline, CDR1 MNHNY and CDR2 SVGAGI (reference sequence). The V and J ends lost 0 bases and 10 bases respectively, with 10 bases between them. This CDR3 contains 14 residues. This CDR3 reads CASSYSGPQSPLHF. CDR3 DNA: TGTGCCAGCAGTTACTCGGGTCCGCAGTCACCCCTCCACTTT.

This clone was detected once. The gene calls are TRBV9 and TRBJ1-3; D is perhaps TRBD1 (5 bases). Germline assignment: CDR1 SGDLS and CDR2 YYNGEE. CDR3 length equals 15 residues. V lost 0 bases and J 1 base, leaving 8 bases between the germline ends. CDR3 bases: TGTGCCAGCAGCGTAGGAGGGGTGTCTGGAAACACCATATATTTT. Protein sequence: CASSVGGVSGNTIYF.

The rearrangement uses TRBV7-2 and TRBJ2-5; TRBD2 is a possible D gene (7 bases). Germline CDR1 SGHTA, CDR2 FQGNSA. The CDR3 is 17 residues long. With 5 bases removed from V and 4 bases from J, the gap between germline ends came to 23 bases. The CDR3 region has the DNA TGTGCCAGCAGCCTCGCTCGGGGGGCCGTCGGGCGAGAGACCCAGTACTTC. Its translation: CASSLARGAVGRETQYF. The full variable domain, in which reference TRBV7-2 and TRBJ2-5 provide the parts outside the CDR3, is GAGVSQSPSNKVTEKGKDVELRCDPISGHTALYWYRQSLGQGLEFLIYFQGNSAPDKSGLPSDRFSAERTGGSVSTLTIQRTQQEDSAVYLCASSLARGAVGRETQYFGPGTRLLVL.